The 15 T cell receptor beta chains below were found in one sample sequenced in a study of identical twins. TCRdb recomputed calls from the 5' RACE reads with MiXCR, one row per CDR3 protein. The sample lists around 1.7 million distinct CDR3 sequences; around 29% were seen once. Source material: cord blood. The receptors stem from a newborn girl in good health.

This rearrangement joins TRBV28 to TRBJ2-3, with D maybe TRBD1 (6 bases). Deletions cut 3 bases from V and 1 base from J, with 11 bases between. CDR1 and CDR2 (germline): MDHEN, SYDVKM. The CDR3 is made up of 15 amino acids. CDR3 bases: TGTGCCAGCAGTTTTGACAGGTCGGGCACAGATACGCAGTATTTT. Its protein is CASSFDRSGTDTQYF.

The chain couples TRBV20-1 to TRBJ1-2, with unresolved D. CDR1 and CDR2 (germline): DFQATT, SNEGSKA (reference sequence). The CDR3 extends over 15 amino acids. V was shortened by 0 bases and J by 5 bases, with 16 bases between the two germline ends. This chain's CDR3 is CSARDLSWTWYGYTF. CDR3 sequence (DNA): TGCAGTGCTAGAGATTTAAGTTGGACCTGGTATGGCTACACCTTC.

The chain has TRBV20-1 and TRBJ2-7; D not resolved. CDR1 is DFQATT and CDR2 is SNEGSKA in the germline V gene (reference sequence). This CDR3 comprises 14 residues. The V gene lost 6 bases and the J gene lost 0 bases, with 15 bases spanning the gap. CDR3 in amino acids: CSAAPGRTSYEQYF. The CDR3 DNA sequence: TGCAGTGCAGCTCCAGGACGGACCTCCTACGAGCAGTACTTC.

This clonotype has more than one count but fewer than ten. The V gene is TRBV24-1, the J gene TRBJ2-1, with 7 bases matching TRBD1. This CDR3 is built from 16 residues. With 4 bases clipped from V and 0 bases from J, the junction kept 5 bases outside the gene matches. Germline CDR1 and CDR2: KGHDR and SFDVKD. The CDR3 protein is CATSDRGQSSYNEQFF. Here the CDR3 DNA reads TGTGCCACCAGTGACCGGGGACAGAGCTCCTACAATGAGCAGTTCTTC.

This clonotype was found a few times. V gene TRBV14 combines with J gene TRBJ2-5; D not certain. The V end lost 0 bases, the J end lost 1 base, and 9 bases lay between the germline ends. Per germline, CDR1 SGHDN and CDR2 FVKESK. The CDR3 has 15 residues. As DNA, the CDR3 is TGTGCCAGCAGCCAAGACCGACGGTTCCAAGAGACCCAGTACTTC. Protein product: CASSQDRRFQETQYF.

The chain has TRBV5-4 and TRBJ2-1; 9 nucleotides match TRBD2. The V gene end was trimmed by 3 bases and the J gene end by 2 bases; junction bases not matched to a gene: 9. CDR1 is SGHNT and CDR2 is YYREEE in the germline V gene (reference sequence). This CDR3 has 17 residues. CDR3 protein: CASSWNYSGGTYNEQFF. The CDR3 DNA is TGTGCCAGCAGCTGGAACTACAGCGGGGGGACCTACAATGAGCAGTTCTTC.

The chain links TRBV12-3 or TRBV12-4 to TRBJ1-6; D ambiguous. Trimming took off 3 bases at V and 9 bases at J, with 18 bases between the two ends. The length of the CDR3 is 16 residues. The CDR3 loop is CASSFRADLMGSPLHF. The CDR3 DNA is TGTGCCAGCAGTTTTCGGGCCGATCTAATGGGTTCACCCCTCCACTTT.

This clonotype was recorded a few times. V usage is TRBV10-2 and J usage is TRBJ1-2; D is possibly TRBD1 (6 bases). Between the trimmed V and J ends, which lost 2 bases and 7 bases, there was a span of 14 bases. Germline V CDR1 and CDR2: WSHSY, SAAADI. The CDR3 is made up of 14 amino acids. CDR3 loop: CASSEGAGVFGYTF. CDR3 nucleotide sequence: TGCGCCAGCAGTGAGGGGGCAGGGGTTTTTGGCTACACCTTC.

A single count supports this clonotype. This chain links TRBV7-2 with TRBJ1-3; D gene unclear. V dropped 2 bases and J dropped 0 bases, with 11 bases sitting between them. The CDR3 spans 16 residues. From germline, CDR1 is SGHTA and CDR2 FQGNSA. This CDR3 is CASSLPYRGSGNTIYF. CDR3 in DNA: TGTGCCAGCAGCTTACCGTATCGGGGCTCTGGAAACACCATATATTTT. Full variable domain (missing parts from reference TRBV7-2 and TRBJ1-3): GAGVSQSPSNKVTEKGKDVELRCDPISGHTALYWYRQSLGQGLEFLIYFQGNSAPDKSGLPSDRFSAERTGGSVSTLTIQRTQQEDSAVYLCASSLPYRGSGNTIYFGEGSWLTVV.

The V gene is TRBV20-1, the J gene TRBJ1-5; 8 nucleotides line up with TRBD1. The CDR3 has 13 residues. Germline assignment: CDR1 DFQATT and CDR2 SNEGSKA (reference sequence). J lost 7 bases, V lost 3 bases, and 5 bases had no gene match. CDR3 in amino acids: CSASQGANQPQHF. DNA for the CDR3: TGCAGTGCTAGTCAGGGGGCCAACCAGCCCCAGCATTTT.

With respect to this clonotype: At one end the junction does not follow the germline gene, possibly because of a read error. The CDR3 spells CASSYDGNYGFTF. The CDR3 DNA reads as TGTGCCAGCAGTTACGACGGTAACTATGGCTTCACCTTC. The V gene is TRBV6-6, the J gene TRBJ1-2; D remains ambiguous. There are 13 residues in the CDR3. CDR1 MNHNY and CDR2 SVGAGI come from the germline V gene (reference sequence).

This clonotype was observed a few times. The genes are TRBV27 and TRBJ2-5, with 11 bases identical to TRBD2. The CDR3 consists of 14 residues. The germline V gene encodes CDR1 MNHEY and CDR2 SMNVEV (reference sequence). The junction had 5 bases not matched to a gene; V was cut back by 7 bases and J by 4 bases. CDR3 sequence: CASKPGLAAETQYF. CDR3 sequence (DNA): TGTGCCAGCAAACCGGGACTAGCGGCAGAGACCCAGTACTTC.

The chain couples TRBV20-1 to TRBJ1-5, with D tentatively TRBD1 (5 bases). V lost 2 bases, J lost 0 bases, and 14 bases lay in between. The CDR3 has 16 residues. The germline CDR1 and CDR2 sequences are DFQATT and SNEGSKA (reference sequence). This CDR3 reads CSARYGGAYSNQPQHF. The CDR3, as DNA: TGCAGTGCTAGATATGGCGGGGCTTATAGCAATCAGCCCCAGCATTTT.

This clonotype was found once. The V gene is TRBV25-1, the J gene TRBJ1-1, with D unclear. This CDR3 comprises 16 residues. The V gene's germline CDR1 is MGHDK and CDR2 SYGVNS. V lost 3 bases, J lost 5 bases, and 19 bases lay in between. The CDR3 DNA is TGTGCCAGCAGTGATAGGAGGGTCCTACAGAAGACTGAAGCTTTCTTT. It encodes CASSDRRVLQKTEAFF. Full variable domain (rest looked up from reference TRBV25-1 and TRBJ1-1): EADIYQTPRYLVIGTGKKITLECSQTMGHDKMYWYQQDPGMELHLIHYSYGVNSTEKGDLSSESTVSRIRTEHFPLTLESARPSHTSQYLCASSDRRVLQKTEAFFGQGTRLTVV.

Of note for this clonotype: A much bigger clone sits one base away, suggesting this may be a read error. The chain uses TRBV2 and TRBJ2-7; tentative D call: TRBD2 (6 bases). Trimming took 6 bases from V and 0 from J, leaving 9 bases between them. This CDR3 comprises 13 residues. Germline V gene data show CDR1 as SNHLY and CDR2 as FYNNEI. This chain's CDR3 is CASREGPSYEQYF. The DNA of the CDR3 is TGTGCCAGCAGGGAGGGGCCCTCCTACGAGCAGTACTTC.